This entry describes one TCR beta chain. Multiplex touch-down PCR with TRB-A/B primers amplified rearranged V-D-J TRB sequences. TCRdb redid the calling of the multiplex PCR reads with MiXCR, one entry per CDR3 protein. The sample yields 6,500 to 8,000 distinct CDR3 sequences, 30% seen once. These data are taken from a study of T cell repertoires in aging, cancer and after chemotherapy. Peripheral blood genomic DNA, not sorted cells or RNA, was the template. Germline CDR1 is SGHRS and CDR2 is YFSETQ. There are 15 residues in the CDR3. The V gene lost 0 bases and the J gene lost 0 bases, with 7 bases spanning the gap.

Sequencing input: blood. The clonotype originates from a human donor with a blood cancer. The V call is TRBV5-1, the J call TRBJ2-1; the D gene is possibly TRBD2 (5 bases). CDR3: CASSLAGDSYNEQFF. CDR3 sequence (DNA): TGCGCCAGCAGCTTGGCCGGGGACTCCTACAATGAGCAGTTCTTC.